There are many counts of the clone carrying this TCR beta chain. What it recognizes is unknown. The data are from a study of regulatory T cells in long-lasting Graves disease. Study results and limitations: Lower TCR diversity was seen in persistent Graves' patients than in newly diagnosed ones.

The CDR3 is 13 residues long. Trimming pared 5 bases from V and 4 bases from J, leaving 11 bases between. Germline lookup yields CDR1 SGHTA and CDR2 FQGNSA. Arm-PCR with iRepertoire HTBI primers amplified the CDR3 regions for these TCR beta libraries. TCRdb processed the multiplex PCR reads anew with MiXCR; each CDR3 protein has one entry. The top ten hold 14% of the sample, which has a few hundred thousand distinct CDR3 sequences, 15% to 20% seen once. Time point here: newly diagnosed GD, antithyroid drugs for less than 3 months. With RNA extracted from PBMCs as input, the TCR library was made. In addition, the sample was reused for a study of T cells in Graves' hyperthyroidism and ophthalmopathy. That paper states: Hyperthyroidism, newly diagnosed and lasting under 2 months, affected patients aged 18 to 65.

The V and J genes are TRBV7-2 and TRBJ1-2, with D perhaps TRBD1 (5 bases). This receptor was identified in a woman aged 25 to 39 with Graves disease. Source: peripheral blood mononuclear cells (PBMCs), taken at new diagnosis, from a patient treated with antithyroid drugs. DNA of the CDR3: TGTGCCAGCAGCCCGGACACTCTCTATGGCTACACCTTC. Its translation: CASSPDTLYGYTF.